These 18 T cell receptor beta chains share one sample of origin, sequenced in a study of T cells after yellow fever vaccination. MiXCR, run by TCRdb on the 5' RACE reads, gives a single entry per CDR3 protein. Of roughly 400,000 distinct CDR3 sequences in the sample, around 20% were seen once. The source material was PBMCs, sampled before the yellow fever booster vaccination. Receptors were obtained from a man between 18 and 35 years old who received the YFV17D yellow fever vaccine.

The chain recombines TRBV7-2 with TRBJ2-7; D remains ambiguous. Trimming cost V 0 bases and J 3 bases, with 12 bases left between them. Germline V gene sequence: CDR1 SGHTA, CDR2 FQGNSA. CDR3 size: 15 residues. CDR3 DNA: TGTGCCAGCAGCTTAGCGCTTGGGCTGGACTACGAGCAGTACTTC. Translation: CASSLALGLDYEQYF.

This clonotype occurred a few times. The chain uses TRBV20-1 and TRBJ2-7; weak D call: TRBD2 (5 bases). Looked up from germline, CDR1 is DFQATT and CDR2 is SNEGSKA (reference sequence). The V gene lost 3 bases and the J gene lost 2 bases, with 8 bases spanning the gap. The CDR3 length is 12 residues. CDR3 DNA sequence: TGCAGTGCTAGTGGGGAGACCTACGAGCAGTACGTC. Translated: CSASGETYEQYV.

The V and J genes are TRBV14 and TRBJ2-5; possible D gene TRBD2, 6 bases. This CDR3 contains 14 residues. Trimming took 4 bases from V and 4 from J, leaving 13 bases between them. The germline gives CDR1 SGHDN, CDR2 FVKESK. CDR3: CASSPKTSGETQYF. The CDR3 DNA reads as TGTGCCAGCAGCCCCAAGACTAGTGGAGAGACCCAGTACTTC.

Ten or more counts support this clonotype. The junction does not match germline at one end; this may be a read error. V and J are TRBV29-1 and TRBJ1-1; D uncertain. Germline lookup yields CDR1 SQVTM and CDR2 ANQGSEA. The CDR3 length is 12 residues. The CDR3 DNA reads TGCAGCGTTGTGCCGGGGAACGCTGAAGCTTTCTTT. This codes for CSVVPGNAEAFF.

This clonotype was recorded a few times. V is TRBV7-9 and J is TRBJ1-5, with D tentatively TRBD1 (5 bases). The germline CDR1 and CDR2 sequences are SEHNR and FQNEAQ (reference sequence). CDR3 length: 18 amino acids. V lost 1 base and J 2 bases, leaving 18 bases between the germline ends. The CDR3 region has the DNA TGTGCCAGCAGCTTAGGGGCAGGGAACGTTTTAGGCAATCAGCCCCAGCATTTT. Protein: CASSLGAGNVLGNQPQHF.

This clonotype was seen more than once but under ten times. The rearrangement joins TRBV10-3 to TRBJ2-6; 8 nucleotides line up with TRBD1. V dropped 3 bases and J dropped 2; count of bases not matched to a gene: 3. The CDR3 length is 16 residues. Germline CDR1 reads ENHRY; CDR2 reads SYGVKD. The CDR3 spells CAISDSGGAGANVLTF. CDR3 DNA: TGTGCCATCAGTGACTCAGGGGGCGCTGGGGCCAACGTCCTGACTTTC.

The chain joins TRBV29-1 to TRBJ2-7; 10 nucleotides match TRBD1. Germline V CDR1 and CDR2: SQVTM, ANQGSEA. The V gene end was trimmed by 6 bases and the J gene end by 2 bases; junction bases not matched to a gene: 7. This CDR3 comprises 14 residues. The chain's CDR3 is CSVASGQGTYEQYF. The CDR3 DNA sequence: TGCAGCGTAGCTTCGGGACAGGGGACCTACGAGCAGTACTTC.

The CDR3 is CASSDVGPDEQFF. The CDR3 nucleotides are TGTGCCAGCAGTGACGTGGGGCCGGATGAGCAGTTCTTC. The rearrangement links TRBV6-1 to TRBJ2-1, with a weak D call TRBD1 (5 bases). The CDR3 contains 13 residues. The V and J ends lost 3 bases and 8 bases respectively, with 11 bases between them. Germline assignment: CDR1 MNHNS and CDR2 SASEGT.

In the case of this clonotype: A junction end diverges from the germline sequence, so it may reflect a read error. The chain links TRBV18 to TRBJ2-6, with 10 bases fitting TRBD1. Looked up from germline, CDR1 is KGHSH and CDR2 is LQKENI. The CDR3 totals 15 residues. Here the CDR3 reads CASSLSGTGVNVLTF. CDR3 DNA: TGTGCCAGCTCACTTTCCGGGACAGGGGTCAACGTCCTGACTTTC.

This clonotype was found many times. The chain carries TRBV28 and TRBJ2-5, with 14 bases matching TRBD2. Trimming at V came to 3 bases and at J to 1 base, leaving 16 bases not matched to a gene. Germline assignment: CDR1 MDHEN and CDR2 SYDVKM. The CDR3 loop spans 21 amino acids. The CDR3 sequence: CASSLGAPGLAGAYLQETQYF. CDR3 DNA sequence: TGTGCCAGCAGTTTGGGGGCGCCGGGACTAGCGGGGGCTTACCTCCAAGAGACCCAGTACTTC. The complete variable domain, with remaining parts taken from reference TRBV28 and TRBJ2-5, reads DVKVTQSSRYLVKRTGEKVFLECVQDMDHENMFWYRQDPGLGLRLIYFSYDVKMKEKGDIPEGYSVSREKKERFSLILESASTNQTSMYLCASSLGAPGLAGAYLQETQYFGPGTRLLVL.

This clonotype was counted ten times or more. The chain recombines TRBV11-2 with TRBJ2-5; no firm D call. The CDR3 runs 13 residues. Germline assignment: CDR1 SGHAT and CDR2 FQNNGV. The V gene lost 1 base and the J gene lost 5 bases, with 8 bases spanning the gap. The CDR3 region has the DNA TGTGCCAGCAGCTTAGGGGCTTGGGAGACCCAGTACTTC. Translated, it gives CASSLGAWETQYF.

The V and J genes are TRBV5-1 and TRBJ2-4; D may correspond to TRBD1 or TRBD2 (5 bases each). There are 14 residues in the CDR3. The germline V and J ends were trimmed by 5 bases and 8 bases, with 17 bases remaining between them. The germline CDR1 and CDR2 sequences are SGHRS and YFSETQ. The CDR3: CASSPWRLGDIQYF. CDR3 in DNA: TGCGCCAGCAGTCCCTGGCGGTTGGGGGACATTCAGTACTTC.

This CDR3 is CASDPGWKGPGANVLTF. In DNA, the CDR3 is TGTGCCAGTGACCCCGGGTGGAAAGGGCCTGGGGCCAACGTCCTGACTTTC. The chain carries TRBV7-8 and TRBJ2-6; D is unresolved. The CDR3 covers 17 residues. V lost 9 bases and J 2 bases, leaving 20 bases between the germline ends. Germline CDR1 reads SGHVS; CDR2 reads FQNEAQ.

This clonotype was seen only a few times. V gene TRBV24-1 combines with J gene TRBJ2-3; 8 positions agree with TRBD2. This CDR3 contains 14 residues. The V gene's germline CDR1 is KGHDR and CDR2 SFDVKD. After removal of 12 bases from V and 4 bases from J, the junction contained 11 bases not matched to a gene. DNA of the CDR3: TGTGCCTCCGCGGGGGGCGCGGAGGCAGATACGCAGTATTTT. This translates into CASAGGAEADTQYF.

There are a few counts of this clonotype. The chain uses TRBV20-1 and TRBJ2-2, with D perhaps matching TRBD1 (6 bases). The V gene's germline CDR1 is DFQATT and CDR2 SNEGSKA (reference sequence). The germline V and J ends were trimmed by 8 bases and 0 bases, with 13 bases remaining between them. CDR3 length equals 14 residues. CDR3: CSTTGRSNTGELFF. The DNA for the CDR3 is TGCAGTACCACAGGGCGATCGAACACCGGGGAGCTGTTTTTT.

The chain has TRBV6-1 and TRBJ1-1, with D possibly matching TRBD1 (5 bases). The CDR3 covers 16 residues. Trimming pared 0 bases from V and 1 base from J, leaving 12 bases between. The V gene's germline CDR1 is MNHNS and CDR2 SASEGT. This CDR3 reads CASSEAGGWENTEAFF. The DNA for the CDR3 is TGTGCCAGCAGTGAAGCGGGGGGGTGGGAGAACACTGAAGCTTTCTTT.

The V and J genes are TRBV7-2 and TRBJ2-7; no reliable D call. The CDR3 spans 13 residues. The germline CDR1 and CDR2 sequences are SGHTA and FQGNSA. V was shortened by 3 bases and J by 0 bases, with 6 bases between the two germline ends. The CDR3 reads CASSFEVSYEQYF. Written as DNA, the CDR3 is TGTGCCAGCAGCTTCGAGGTCTCCTACGAGCAGTACTTC.

This clonotype was seen repeatedly, ten times or more. The rearrangement links TRBV9 to TRBJ1-5; D gene unclear. The germline CDR1 and CDR2 sequences are SGDLS and YYNGEE. V lost 0 bases and J lost 5, with 6 bases in between. This CDR3 has 13 residues. The chain's CDR3 is CASSVEGDQPQHF. In DNA, the CDR3 is TGTGCCAGCAGCGTAGAGGGCGATCAGCCCCAGCATTTT. The full variable domain, with the rest looked up from reference TRBV9 and TRBJ1-5, is DSGVTQTPKHLITATGQRVTLRCSPRSGDLSVYWYQQSLDQGLQFLIQYYNGEERAKGNILERFSAQQFPDLHSELNLSSLELGDSALYFCASSVEGDQPQHFGDGTRLSIL.